This record looks at one TCR beta chain sequence and its context. Antigen unknown. This entry comes from a study of T cell responses to AZD1222 COVID-19 vaccine. As for the study in general: Second doses that came at about 4 or about 12 weeks were put together.

Method: immunoSEQ multiplex PCR; TCRdb's copy keeps in-frame clones and lacks some. There are some 150,000 clones in the sample; around nine tenths occur only once, and 5% lies in the top ten. Germline V gene data show CDR1 as MDHEN and CDR2 as SYDVKM. V lost 6 bases and J 3 bases, leaving 24 bases between the germline ends. The CDR3 extends over 18 amino acids. Broader study findings: Spike-specific TCRs gained breadth and depth after people received two AZD1222 doses. Only a handful of AZD1222 recipients, several in all, had baseline seropositivity.

The chain couples TRBV28 to TRBJ1-5, with D uncertain. This specimen consisted of peripheral blood, obtained on day 0 of AZD1222 vaccination. The source of this sequence is an adult in good health. For the CDR3, the DNA is TGTGCCAGCAGACTCCCGGGCGGGTTCGGTCAATACAATCAGCCCCAGCATTTT. Residues: CASRLPGGFGQYNQPQHF.